These T cell receptor beta chains were read from a single sample in a study of T cells after yellow fever vaccination. MiXCR, applied by TCRdb to the 5' RACE reads, yields one record per CDR3 protein. The sample contains more than 250,000 distinct CDR3 sequences, around 7.3% of which appear only once. The material sequenced was PBMCs, taken around 45 days after the first yellow fever vaccination. These TCRs come from a man aged 18 to 29 who received the YFV17D yellow fever vaccine. Each CDR3 is given with its conserved first and last residue. A D gene is named only where the DNA matches it firmly. Rows give clone size only sometimes, using once, few, many, or a class for an expanded clone.

DNA,CDR3,D,J,size,V
TGTGCCAGCAGCACTCTCCCAAAGGGGGTAGATACGCAGTATTTT,CASSTLPKGVDTQYF,-,TRBJ2-3,few,TRBV7-3
TGTGCCAGCAGTTACGCCCCACTAGCGGGGGCCACAGATACGCAGTATTTT,CASSYAPLAGATDTQYF,TRBD2,TRBJ2-3,-,TRBV6-5
TGCAGTGCTAGTGGCTTTGGACAGGGTACGGCAGATACGCAGTATTTT,CSASGFGQGTADTQYF,TRBD1,TRBJ2-3,-,TRBV20-1
TGTGCCAGCAGCCACCCCTCCGGGACTAGAACCGAGCAGTACTTC,CASSHPSGTRTEQYF,TRBD2,TRBJ2-7,-,TRBV4-2
TGTGCCAGCAGGGTTGGGGGGGCGGCTAACTATGGCTACACCTTC,CASRVGGAANYGYTF,-,TRBJ1-2,few,TRBV19
TGCAGTGCTAGAGAACGCAGGGCGATGAGCAATCAGCCCCAGCATTTT,CSARERRAMSNQPQHF,-,TRBJ1-5,-,TRBV20-1
TGTGCCAGCAGTTTAGGGTGGGAAGGCTACACCTTC,CASSLGWEGYTF,-,TRBJ1-2,many,TRBV12-3/TRBV12-4
TGTGCCAGCAGCCCTGGACAGGGGAGTAAGCAGTACTTC,CASSPGQGSKQYF,TRBD1,TRBJ2-7,many,TRBV7-3
TGCAGCGTTGCGCGTACGTTAGGGGGGAACACTGAAGCTTTCTTT,CSVARTLGGNTEAFF,-,TRBJ1-1,-,TRBV29-1
TGTGCCAGCAGCTTAGCCCCAGGGGTAAACACCGGGGAGCTGTTTTTT,CASSLAPGVNTGELFF,-,TRBJ2-2,-,TRBV11-2
TGTGCCAGCAGTCAACGCGACAGGGGGCAAACCGGGGAGCTGTTTTTT,CASSQRDRGQTGELFF,TRBD1,TRBJ2-2,-,TRBV3-1
TGCAGTGCTAGAGTCCCCGGGAATCAGCCCCAGCATTTT,CSARVPGNQPQHF,-,TRBJ1-5,many,TRBV20-1
TGTGCCAGCAAACGGGACAACCAAGAGACCCAGTACTTC,CASKRDNQETQYF,-,TRBJ2-5,few,TRBV12-3/TRBV12-4
TGTGCCAGCAGCTACCCAGGGGGCAAAGAGACCCAGTACTTC,CASSYPGGKETQYF,TRBD1,TRBJ2-5,-,TRBV7-9
TGTGCCAGCAGCCTTAGGGGGGCTACGGTAACCGGGGAGCTGTTTTTT,CASSLRGATVTGELFF,-,TRBJ2-2,-,TRBV12-3/TRBV12-4
TGTGCGTCGGCCCTCGACCGGGAGACCCAGTACTTC,CASALDRETQYF,-,TRBJ2-5,many,TRBV12-3/TRBV12-4
TGTGCCAGCACCAAACCCCCAGATACGCAGTATTTT,CASTKPPDTQYF,-,TRBJ2-3,many,TRBV7-9
TGTGCCAGCAGTCAGACTAGCGGGGTCCTCTTTAGCACAGATACGCAGTATTTT,CASSQTSGVLFSTDTQYF,TRBD2,TRBJ2-3,few,TRBV3-1
TGTGCCAGCAGCCCGGACGGTCTTAGCAATCAGCCCCAGCATTTT,CASSPDGLSNQPQHF,-,TRBJ1-5,-,TRBV6-2/TRBV6-3
TGTGCCAGCAGCGCTAGCGGGGGGGCTAAAGAGACCCAGTACTTC,CASSASGGAKETQYF,TRBD2,TRBJ2-5,-,TRBV9
TGCGCCAGCAGCCAAGATTGGGGACAGGGAAATGAAAAACTGTTTTTT,CASSQDWGQGNEKLFF,TRBD1,TRBJ1-4,many,TRBV4-1
TGCGCCAGCAGCCAAGATTGGGGGGGCGGTGGGGATGAGCAGTTCTTC,CASSQDWGGGGDEQFF,-,TRBJ2-1,many,TRBV4-3
TGTGCCAGCAGTTACTCGACTGCAAAACCCCAGCATTTT,CASSYSTAKPQHF,-,TRBJ1-5,-,TRBV6-5
TGCGCCAGCAGCCAAAACATCGGACTAGCGGGCTACGAGCAGTACTTC,CASSQNIGLAGYEQYF,TRBD2,TRBJ2-7,-,TRBV4-1
TGTGCCAGCAACCCTCCACAGGGGATAGGTGAAGCTTTCTTT,CASNPPQGIGEAFF,TRBD1,TRBJ1-1,-,TRBV6-1